One sample yielded the 21 T cell receptor beta chains listed below, sequenced in a study of blood T cell repertoires in COVID-19. The protocol was immunoSEQ multiplex PCR, while the TCRdb copy is restricted to in-frame clones and leaves out a portion. The profile shows about 370,000 clones, 89% of them singletons. Sequenced: peripheral blood. The receptors here all came from a woman younger than 45 with COVID-19, enrolled during active disease.

Only one count was recorded for this clone. The gene calls are TRBV11-3 and TRBJ2-2; TRBD1 is a possible D gene (5 bases). CDR1 SGHNT and CDR2 YENEEA come from the germline V gene. This CDR3 region has 13 residues. Trimming cost V 5 bases and J 4 bases, with 8 bases left between them. The CDR3 is CASSRQFTGELFF. The CDR3 nucleotides read TGTGCCAGCAGCCGACAGTTCACCGGGGAGCTGTTTTTT. Full variable domain (rest looked up from reference TRBV11-3 and TRBJ2-2): EAGVVQSPRYKIIEKKQPVAFWCNPISGHNTLYWYLQNLGQGPELLIRYENEEAVDDSQLPKDRFSAERLKGVDSTLKIQPAELGDSAVYLCASSRQFTGELFFGEGSRLTVL.

This clone is a singleton in its sample. V is TRBV29-1 and J is TRBJ2-7, with D perhaps matching TRBD2 (6 bases). V was cut by 0 bases and J by 5 bases, with 20 bases left in between. The germline V gene encodes CDR1 SQVTM and CDR2 ANQGSEA. CDR3 length: 16 amino acids. CDR3 sequence (DNA): TGCAGCGTTGAAGATGGGAGGCCGGCCCCCACCCACGAGCAGTACTTC. This sequence encodes CSVEDGRPAPTHEQYF.

The chain recombines TRBV28 with TRBJ2-5, with D possibly TRBD1 on 6 matching bases. CDR3 length equals 14 residues. V lost 10 bases and J 7 bases, leaving 22 bases between the germline ends. CDR1 is MDHEN, CDR2 SYDVKM, per germline. The CDR3 coding sequence is TGTGCCACCTCCCAGATCGCGGACAGTGGGACCCAGTACTTC. Residues: CATSQIADSGTQYF.

The gene calls are TRBV29-1 and TRBJ2-2; D perhaps matches TRBD1 (5 bases). Germline CDR1 reads SQVTM; CDR2 reads ANQGSEA. The germline V and J ends were trimmed by 6 bases and 1 base, with 12 bases remaining between them. CDR3 length: 14 amino acids. The CDR3 loop reads CSVTETVNTGELFF. The CDR3 DNA sequence: TGCAGCGTGACCGAGACAGTGAACACCGGGGAGCTGTTTTTT.

There are a few counts of this clone. The chain joins TRBV2 to TRBJ2-7; tentative D call: TRBD1 (5 bases). V was clipped by 0 bases and J by 6 bases, with 9 bases between them. This CDR3 comprises 13 residues. Looked up from germline, CDR1 is SNHLY and CDR2 is FYNNEI. CDR3 amino acids: CASSEAGRAEQYF. CDR3 DNA sequence: TGTGCCAGCAGTGAAGCTGGCAGGGCCGAGCAGTACTTC.

The chain carries TRBV5-6 and TRBJ1-5, with 8 bases identical to TRBD1. V lost 4 bases, J lost 7 bases, and 7 bases stayed unmatched. CDR1 and CDR2 from the germline V gene are SGHDT and YYEEEE. This CDR3 is built from 14 residues. CDR3 protein: CASSQQGADQPQHF. The CDR3 DNA sequence: TGTGCCAGCAGCCAGCAGGGGGCAGACCAGCCCCAGCATTTT.

This sequence joins TRBV29-1 and TRBJ1-2, with 7 bases fitting TRBD1. This CDR3 has 13 amino acids. Germline CDR1 SQVTM, CDR2 ANQGSEA. With V trimmed by 4 bases and J by 6 bases, 8 bases remained unmatched. The CDR3 DNA reads as TGCAGCGTTGGGATGGAGGGGGCCCATGGCTACACCTTC. Residues: CSVGMEGAHGYTF.

The V call is TRBV2, the J call TRBJ2-5, with TRBD2 matching 7 bases. Germline-derived CDR1 and CDR2 are SNHLY and FYNNEI. CDR3 length equals 16 residues. J lost 2 bases, V lost 3 bases, and 9 bases had no gene match. The CDR3 sequence: CASSDPLADVQETQYF. The CDR3 DNA follows: TGTGCCAGCAGTGACCCCCTAGCGGATGTTCAAGAGACCCAGTACTTC.

This rearrangement joins TRBV4-1 to TRBJ2-5, with D tentatively TRBD2 (6 bases). CDR1 and CDR2 (germline): MGHRA, YSYEKL. Between the trimmed V and J ends, which lost 4 bases and 1 base, there was a span of 19 bases. This CDR3 comprises 17 residues. The CDR3 loop reads CASSLKGGGTSQETQYF. In DNA form, the CDR3 reads TGCGCCAGCAGCCTAAAGGGTGGGGGGACCTCCCAAGAGACCCAGTACTTC.

J is TRBJ1-2 and V is TRBV4-1; TRBD1 agrees at 10 bases. Germline values: CDR1 MGHRA, CDR2 YSYEKL. The V segment lost 1 base and the J segment 5 bases; nucleotides outside the gene matches: 4. The CDR3 is made up of 15 amino acids. Written as DNA, the CDR3 is TGCGCCAGCAGCCAAGCCGAGGGACAGGGGTATGGCTACACCTTC. Its protein product is CASSQAEGQGYGYTF.

This sequence joins TRBV5-5 and TRBJ1-6; D perhaps matches TRBD1 (5 bases). This CDR3 is 13 amino acids long. The V end was cut by 4 bases, the J end by 8 bases, with 10 bases between. Looked up from germline, CDR1 is SGHKS and CDR2 is YYEKEE (reference sequence). The chain's CDR3 is CASSPGGDSPLHF. The CDR3 DNA is TGTGCCAGCAGCCCCGGGGGGGATTCACCCCTCCACTTT.

The chain employs TRBV11-2 and TRBJ2-4; TRBD2 is a possible D gene (6 bases). Germline CDR1 reads SGHAT; CDR2 reads FQNNGV. Trimming cost V 5 bases and J 0 bases, with 17 bases left between them. CDR3 length: 17 residues. The DNA for the CDR3 is TGTGCCAGCAGCCCCCTCCAAGGGCGGGAAGCCAAAAACATTCAGTACTTC. Translated, it gives CASSPLQGREAKNIQYF.

The chain recombines TRBV19 with TRBJ1-6; 7 bases are shared with TRBD1. Per the germline V gene, CDR1 is LNHDA and CDR2 is SQIVND (reference sequence). The CDR3 is 17 amino acids. V dropped 8 bases and J dropped 7; count of bases not matched to a gene: 17. CDR3 protein: CASLGPKTGIVNSPLHF. For the CDR3, the DNA is TGTGCCAGTTTGGGTCCCAAGACAGGGATCGTCAATTCACCCCTCCACTTT.

This clone was recorded once. The V call is TRBV10-1, the J call TRBJ2-2; TRBD1 matches 7 bases. V lost 0 bases, J lost 1 base, and 5 bases stayed unmatched. The CDR3 is 17 amino acids. Germline CDR1 and CDR2: WNHNN and SYGVQD (reference sequence). DNA of the CDR3: TGCGCCAGCAGTGAGTCGGGGACAGCTCAGAACACCGGGGAGCTGTTTTTT. Protein sequence: CASSESGTAQNTGELFF.

The V and J genes are TRBV19 and TRBJ2-7; TRBD2 matches 11 bases. With V trimmed by 4 bases and J by 0 bases, 5 bases remained unmatched. CDR3 length: 16 residues. Germline V gives CDR1 LNHDA, CDR2 SQIVND (reference sequence). The CDR3 loop is CASSTPTSGSSYEQYV. The CDR3 DNA reads TGTGCCAGTAGTACCCCCACTAGCGGGAGCTCCTACGAGCAGTACGTC.

The chain recombines TRBV6-5 with TRBJ1-2; D call uncertain. The CDR3 covers 16 residues. The germline gives CDR1 MNHEY, CDR2 SVGAGI. V was pared by 0 bases and J by 3 bases, with 14 bases between. CDR3 nucleotides: TGTGCCAGCAGTTACTCGCGGCAGCCGGATTACTATGGCTACACCTTC. Protein product: CASSYSRQPDYYGYTF.

The chain joins TRBV30 to TRBJ1-4, with 10 bases aligning to TRBD1. The J segment lost 8 bases and the V segment lost 0 bases, leaving 6 bases of the junction unmatched. Germline assignment: CDR1 GTSNPN and CDR2 SVGIG (reference sequence). This CDR3 is built from 15 residues. CDR3 bases: TGTGCCTGGAGTGTAGGGACAGGGGCGGGGGAAAAACTGTTTTTT. Translated: CAWSVGTGAGEKLFF.

CDR3 sequence: CASSLEGGAGELFF. CDR3 nucleotides: TGTGCCAGCAGCTTAGAAGGCGGGGCCGGGGAGCTGTTTTTT. The V and J genes are TRBV7-6 and TRBJ2-2, with a tentative D call TRBD2 (6 bases). The V gene's germline CDR1 is SGHVS and CDR2 FNYEAQ. V gave up 1 base and J gave up 6 bases, with 9 bases separating them. CDR3 length: 14 amino acids.

V and J are TRBV2 and TRBJ2-3, with D unclear. Germline V CDR1 and CDR2: SNHLY, FYNNEI. The CDR3 is made up of 15 amino acids. V was pared by 9 bases and J by 0 bases, with 16 bases between. This chain's CDR3 is CASRLGGASTDTQYF. For the CDR3, the DNA is TGTGCCAGTAGGCTAGGCGGTGCTAGCACAGATACGCAGTATTTT.

The chain recombines TRBV11-2 with TRBJ2-1; the match to TRBD2 covers 11 bases. The CDR3 is 15 residues long. Per the germline V gene, CDR1 is SGHAT and CDR2 is FQNNGV. V lost 5 bases to trimming and J lost 5 bases; unmatched junction nucleotides: 5. CDR3 nucleotides: TGTGCCAGCAGCGGCACTAGCGGGAGCAACAATGAGCAGTTCTTC. Its protein is CASSGTSGSNNEQFF. The full variable domain, completed using reference TRBV11-2 and TRBJ2-1, is EAGVAQSPRYKIIEKRQSVAFWCNPISGHATLYWYQQILGQGPKLLIQFQNNGVVDDSQLPKDRFSAERLKGVDSTLKIQPAKLEDSAVYLCASSGTSGSNNEQFFGPGTRLTVL.

The chain is built from TRBV7-9 and TRBJ2-3; possibly TRBD1 for D (6 bases). The ends were cut back, 5 bases at V and 4 bases at J, with 10 bases in the middle. Germline CDR1 and CDR2: SEHNR and FQNEAQ (reference sequence). This CDR3 has 13 amino acids. The CDR3 is CASSPGQPDTQYF. CDR3 DNA: TGTGCCAGCAGCCCAGGACAGCCAGATACGCAGTATTTT.